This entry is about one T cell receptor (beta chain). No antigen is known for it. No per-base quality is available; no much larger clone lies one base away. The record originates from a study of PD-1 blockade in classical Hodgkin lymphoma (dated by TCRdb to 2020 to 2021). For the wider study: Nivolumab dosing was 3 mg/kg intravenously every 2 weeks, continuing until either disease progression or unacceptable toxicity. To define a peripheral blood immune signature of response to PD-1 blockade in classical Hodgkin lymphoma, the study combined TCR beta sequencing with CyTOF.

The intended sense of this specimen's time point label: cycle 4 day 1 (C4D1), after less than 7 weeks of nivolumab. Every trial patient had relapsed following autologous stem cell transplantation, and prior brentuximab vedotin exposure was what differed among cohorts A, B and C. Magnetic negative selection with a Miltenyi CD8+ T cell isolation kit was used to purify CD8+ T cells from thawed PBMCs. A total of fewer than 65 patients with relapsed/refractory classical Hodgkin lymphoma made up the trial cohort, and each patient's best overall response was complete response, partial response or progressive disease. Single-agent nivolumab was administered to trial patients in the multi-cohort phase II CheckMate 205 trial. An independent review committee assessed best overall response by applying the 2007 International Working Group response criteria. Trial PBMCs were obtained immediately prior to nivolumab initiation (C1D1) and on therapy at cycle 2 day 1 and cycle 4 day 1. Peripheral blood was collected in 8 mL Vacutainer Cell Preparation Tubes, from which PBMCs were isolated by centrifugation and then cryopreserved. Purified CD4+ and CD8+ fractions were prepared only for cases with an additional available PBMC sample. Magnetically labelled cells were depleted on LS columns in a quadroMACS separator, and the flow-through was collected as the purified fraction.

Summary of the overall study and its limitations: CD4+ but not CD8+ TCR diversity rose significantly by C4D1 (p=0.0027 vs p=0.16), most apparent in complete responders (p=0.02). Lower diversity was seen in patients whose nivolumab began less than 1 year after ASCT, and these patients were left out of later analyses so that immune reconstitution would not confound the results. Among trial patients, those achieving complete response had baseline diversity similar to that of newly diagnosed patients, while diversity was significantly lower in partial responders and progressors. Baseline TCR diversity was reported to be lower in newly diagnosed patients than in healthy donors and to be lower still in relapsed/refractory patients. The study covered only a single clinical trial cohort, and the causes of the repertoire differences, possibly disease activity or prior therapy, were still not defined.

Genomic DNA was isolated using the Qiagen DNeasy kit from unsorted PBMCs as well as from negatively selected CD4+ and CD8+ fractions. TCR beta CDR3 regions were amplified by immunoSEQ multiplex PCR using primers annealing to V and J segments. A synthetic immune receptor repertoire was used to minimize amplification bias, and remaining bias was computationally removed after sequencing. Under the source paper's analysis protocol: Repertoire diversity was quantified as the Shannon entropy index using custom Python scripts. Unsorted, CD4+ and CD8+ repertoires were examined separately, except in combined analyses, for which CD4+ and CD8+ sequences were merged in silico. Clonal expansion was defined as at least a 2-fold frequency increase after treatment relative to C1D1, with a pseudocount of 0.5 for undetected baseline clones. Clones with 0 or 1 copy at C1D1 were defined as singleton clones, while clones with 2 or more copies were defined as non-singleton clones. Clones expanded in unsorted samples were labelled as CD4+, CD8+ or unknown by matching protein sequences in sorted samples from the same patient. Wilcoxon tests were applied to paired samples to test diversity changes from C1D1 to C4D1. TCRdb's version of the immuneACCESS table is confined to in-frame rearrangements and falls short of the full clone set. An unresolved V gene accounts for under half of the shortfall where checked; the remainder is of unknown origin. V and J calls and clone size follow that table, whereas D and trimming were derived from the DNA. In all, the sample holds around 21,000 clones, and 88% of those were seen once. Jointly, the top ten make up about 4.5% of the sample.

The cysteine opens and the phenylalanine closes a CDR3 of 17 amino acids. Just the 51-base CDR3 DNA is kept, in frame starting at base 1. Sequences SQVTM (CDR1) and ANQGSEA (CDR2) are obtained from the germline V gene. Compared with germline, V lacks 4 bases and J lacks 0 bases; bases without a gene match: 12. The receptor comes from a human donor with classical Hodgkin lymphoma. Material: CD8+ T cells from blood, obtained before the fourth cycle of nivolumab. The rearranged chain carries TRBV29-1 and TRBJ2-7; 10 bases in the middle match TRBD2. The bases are TGCAGCGTTGGAGGACGTGGACTAGCGGATTACTCCTACGAGCAGTACTTC. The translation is CSVGGRGLADYSYEQYF.